This T cell receptor (beta chain) is from a study of cytomegalovirus exposure and HLA in healthy donors. For this clone: The target antigen is unknown.

Primers included in the PCR were 60 Vbeta and 13 Jbeta primers. TCRdb's copy holds only in-frame clones and misses some; the assay was immunoSEQ multiplex PCR. The sample has hundreds of thousands of clones, 70% to 90% seen once; the top ten hold roughly 3.1%. Study conclusions and caveats: Most of the TCR beta V segments (in an earlier analysis) were productive either about 87% or about 30% of the time. Analysis was performed later, and it showed HLA-associated TCR beta chains to be more clonally expanded than equally common others.

This CDR3 comprises 15 residues. Germline CDR1 and CDR2: MDHEN and SYDVKM. With 4 bases removed from V and 7 bases from J, the gap between germline ends came to 19 bases. This chain links TRBV28 with TRBJ1-2; tentative D call: TRBD1 (6 bases). The clonotype comes from a man in his thirties or forties in good health and CMV-seronegative. The sample was PBMCs. This chain's CDR3 is CASSSSTVFRGGYTF. The CDR3 bases are TGTGCCAGCAGTTCGTCGACAGTCTTCAGGGGTGGCTACACCTTC.